The source of this T cell receptor beta chain is a study of blood T cell repertoires in COVID-19. Study-level information: Whether acute or convalescent, the COVID-19 samples came from the United States, Italy and Spain. T cells, B-cell-depleted T cells, or PBMCs provided the cDNA or gDNA that served as material.

Trimming removed 3 bases from V and 1 base from J, with 11 bases in between. The CDR3 extends over 15 amino acids. CDR1 and CDR2 from the germline V gene are SGDLS and YYNGEE. Sequencing used immunoSEQ multiplex PCR; TCRdb keeps in-frame clones, though not all of them. This table has 55,000 to 60,000 clones, approximately 87% appearing once. This sequence was found in a man between 35 and 55 years old with active COVID-19. The chain employs TRBV9 and TRBJ1-3; D unresolved. Sample: peripheral blood. The CDR3 reads CASSAHSKSGNTIYF. The DNA for the CDR3 is TGTGCCAGCAGCGCTCACTCAAAATCTGGAAACACCATATATTTT. Variable domain in full (rest from reference TRBV9 and TRBJ1-3): DSGVTQTPKHLITATGQRVTLRCSPRSGDLSVYWYQQSLDQGLQFLIQYYNGEERAKGNILERFSAQQFPDLHSELNLSSLELGDSALYFCASSAHSKSGNTIYFGEGSWLTVV.